Shown below are 3 T cell receptor beta chains from a single sample sequenced in a study of shared clonotypes between healthy human individuals. Sequencing used immunoSEQ multiplex PCR; TCRdb keeps in-frame clones, though not all of them. The profile shows more than 900,000 clones, about 80% of them singletons. Sequencing was done on a sample of memory CD4+ T cells from PBMCs. Described subset: CD45RA-negative fraction. Every receptor here comes from a man aged 18 to 29 in good health. Some clones in this sample may be carry-over from other donors' samples.

The chain employs TRBV27 and TRBJ2-7; tentatively, D is TRBD2 (6 bases). Germline V gene sequence: CDR1 MNHEY, CDR2 SMNVEV (reference sequence). The CDR3 consists of 16 residues. V shed 6 bases and J shed 2 bases, with 20 bases lying between them. The CDR3 sequence: CASSRSGGPHTYEQYF. CDR3 DNA: TGTGCCAGCAGCCGATCCGGAGGGCCGCATACCTACGAGCAGTACTTC.

The CDR3 region is CASSPDERQPQHF. The CDR3 DNA follows: TGTGCCAGCTCACCCGACGAACGTCAGCCCCAGCATTTT. The V gene is TRBV18, the J gene TRBJ1-5; D unresolved. This CDR3 is 13 amino acids long. V lost 3 bases and J 6 bases, leaving 9 bases between the germline ends. Germline assignment: CDR1 KGHSH and CDR2 LQKENI.

J is TRBJ2-5 and V is TRBV29-1; D may be TRBD2 (6 bases). This CDR3 region has 14 residues. V lost 4 bases to trimming and J lost 0 bases, with 12 bases between them. Germline loops: CDR1 SQVTM, CDR2 ANQGSEA. This CDR3 reads CSVAVGGYQETQYF. In DNA form, the CDR3 reads TGCAGCGTTGCCGTCGGGGGATACCAAGAGACCCAGTACTTC.